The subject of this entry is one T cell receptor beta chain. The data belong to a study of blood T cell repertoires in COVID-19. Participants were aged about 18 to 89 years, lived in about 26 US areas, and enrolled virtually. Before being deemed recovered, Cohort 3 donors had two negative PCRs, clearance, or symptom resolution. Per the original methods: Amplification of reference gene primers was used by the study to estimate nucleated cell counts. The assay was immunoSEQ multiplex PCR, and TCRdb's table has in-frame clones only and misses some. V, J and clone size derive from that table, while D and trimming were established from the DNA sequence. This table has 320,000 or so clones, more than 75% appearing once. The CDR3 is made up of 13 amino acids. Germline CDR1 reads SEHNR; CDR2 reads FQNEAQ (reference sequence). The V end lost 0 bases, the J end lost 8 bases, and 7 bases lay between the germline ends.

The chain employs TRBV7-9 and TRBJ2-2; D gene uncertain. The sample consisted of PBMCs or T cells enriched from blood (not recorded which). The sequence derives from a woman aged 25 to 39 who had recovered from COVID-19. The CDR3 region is CASSLAAVGELFF. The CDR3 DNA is TGTGCCAGCAGCTTAGCCGCGGTAGGGGAGCTGTTTTTT. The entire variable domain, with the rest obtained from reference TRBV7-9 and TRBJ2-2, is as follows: DTGVSQNPRHKITKRGQNVTFRCDPISEHNRLYWYRQTLGQGPEFLTYFQNEAQLEKSRLLSDRFSAERPKGSFSTLEIQRTEQGDSAMYLCASSLAAVGELFFGEGSRLTVL.